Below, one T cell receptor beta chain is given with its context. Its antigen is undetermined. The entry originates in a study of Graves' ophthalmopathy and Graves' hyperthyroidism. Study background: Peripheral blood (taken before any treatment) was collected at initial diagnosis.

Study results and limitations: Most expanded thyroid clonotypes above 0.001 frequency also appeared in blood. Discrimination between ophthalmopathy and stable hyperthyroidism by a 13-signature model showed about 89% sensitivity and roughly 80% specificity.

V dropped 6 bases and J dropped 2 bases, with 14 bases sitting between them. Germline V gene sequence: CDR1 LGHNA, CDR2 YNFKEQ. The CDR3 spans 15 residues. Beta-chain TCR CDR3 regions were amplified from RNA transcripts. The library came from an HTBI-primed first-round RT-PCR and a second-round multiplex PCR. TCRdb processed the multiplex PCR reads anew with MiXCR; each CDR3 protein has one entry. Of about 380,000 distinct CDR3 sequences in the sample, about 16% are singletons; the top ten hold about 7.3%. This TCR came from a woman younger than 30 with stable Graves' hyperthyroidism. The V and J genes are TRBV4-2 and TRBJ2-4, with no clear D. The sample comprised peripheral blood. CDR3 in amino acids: CASRGTSESKNIQYF. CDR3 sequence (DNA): TGTGCCAGCAGGGGAACCTCGGAGTCCAAAAACATTCAGTACTTC.